A selection of T cell receptor beta chains follows, all from one sample in a study of cytomegalovirus exposure and HLA in healthy donors. The table came from immunoSEQ multiplex PCR; TCRdb's copy has only in-frame clones and leaves some out. The repertoire holds 90,000 or so clones, with 85% as singletons. Sequenced: PBMCs. The receptors originated from a man in his late teens or twenties in good health and CMV-seropositive. Each CDR3 is given with its conserved first and last residue. The D gene is left open where the match is weak. A clone size is listed for some rows: how often the clone was seen (once, few, many), or a class if it is expanded.

TRBV7-6	TRBD2	.	TRBJ2-7	TGTGCCAGCAGCTTAGGACTAGCGGGAGTCGAGCAGTACTTC	CASSLGLAGVEQYF
TRBV9	TRBD1	.	TRBJ2-2	TGTGCCAGCAGCGTAGTAGGGGGCTGGAGCACCGGGGAGCTGTTTTTT	CASSVVGGWSTGELFF
TRBV2	TRBD1	.	TRBJ1-2	TGTGCCAGCAGTGAAGCGCGGACAGGAGGTGGCTACACCTTC	CASSEARTGGGYTF
TRBV19	.	.	TRBJ2-7	TGTGCCAGTAGTATAAACCGGGACTACGAGCAGTACTTC	CASSINRDYEQYF
TRBV4-2	TRBD2	once	TRBJ2-7	TGTGCCAGCAGCCAGTCCCTTAGCGGGACCTCCTCCTACGAGCAGTACTTC	CASSQSLSGTSSYEQYF
TRBV10-3	TRBD1	.	TRBJ1-1	TGTGCCATCAGTGAGTCGCGGACAGGGGGCCTCACTGAAGCTTTCTTT	CAISESRTGGLTEAFF
TRBV10-3	TRBD1	.	TRBJ1-1	TGTGCCATCACCGCCACCGGGACAGGGGCTGAAGCTTTCTTT	CAITATGTGAEAFF
TRBV10-2	.	.	TRBJ2-5	TGCGCCAGCAGTGTTGTTAGCGGAGAAGAGACCCAGTACTTC	CASSVVSGEETQYF
TRBV5-4	.	once	TRBJ1-5	TGTGCCAGCAGCTTGGGTGGTGGGGCGGGGGGACAGCCCCAGCATTTT	CASSLGGGAGGQPQHF
TRBV11-2	TRBD1	.	TRBJ1-3	TGTGCCAGCAGCTTAGATGGGACAGGCTTCTCTGGAAACACCATATATTTT	CASSLDGTGFSGNTIYF
TRBV9	TRBD2	.	TRBJ2-3	TGTGCCAGCAGTCCCCGGGGGGGGCACACAGATACGCAGTATTTT	CASSPRGGHTDTQYF